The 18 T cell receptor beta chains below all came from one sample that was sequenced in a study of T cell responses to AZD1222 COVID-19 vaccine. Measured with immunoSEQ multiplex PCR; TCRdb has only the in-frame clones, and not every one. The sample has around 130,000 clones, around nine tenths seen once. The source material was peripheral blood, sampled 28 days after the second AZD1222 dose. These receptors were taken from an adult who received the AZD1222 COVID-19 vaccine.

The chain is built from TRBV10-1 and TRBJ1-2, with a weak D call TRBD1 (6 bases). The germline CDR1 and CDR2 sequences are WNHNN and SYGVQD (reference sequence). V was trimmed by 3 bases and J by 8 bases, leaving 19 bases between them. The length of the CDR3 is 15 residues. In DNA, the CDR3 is TGCGCCAGCAGTGACCCCGGGACACCCCAGGAAGGCTACACCTTC. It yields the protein CASSDPGTPQEGYTF.

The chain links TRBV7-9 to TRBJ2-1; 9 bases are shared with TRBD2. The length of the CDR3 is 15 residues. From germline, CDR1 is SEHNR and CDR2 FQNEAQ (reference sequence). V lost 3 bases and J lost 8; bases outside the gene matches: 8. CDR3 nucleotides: TGTGCCAGCAGCTTTTTCCTAGCGGGAAGCGATGAGCAGTTCTTC. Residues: CASSFFLAGSDEQFF. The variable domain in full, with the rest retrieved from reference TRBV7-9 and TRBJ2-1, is DTGVSQNPRHKITKRGQNVTFRCDPISEHNRLYWYRQTLGQGPEFLTYFQNEAQLEKSRLLSDRFSAERPKGSFSTLEIQRTEQGDSAMYLCASSFFLAGSDEQFFGPGTRLTVL.

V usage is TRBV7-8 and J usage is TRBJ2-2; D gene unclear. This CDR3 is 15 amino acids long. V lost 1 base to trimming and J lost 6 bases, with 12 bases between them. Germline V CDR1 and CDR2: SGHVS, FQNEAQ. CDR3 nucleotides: TGTGCCAGCAGCTTAGATGGTAATATGGCCGGGGAGCTGTTTTTT. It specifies CASSLDGNMAGELFF.

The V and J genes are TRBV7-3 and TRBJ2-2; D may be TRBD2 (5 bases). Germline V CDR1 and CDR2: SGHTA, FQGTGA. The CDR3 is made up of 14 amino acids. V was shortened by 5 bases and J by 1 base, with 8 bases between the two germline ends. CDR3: CASSPGLNTGELFF. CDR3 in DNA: TGTGCCAGCAGCCCCGGACTGAACACCGGGGAGCTGTTTTTT.

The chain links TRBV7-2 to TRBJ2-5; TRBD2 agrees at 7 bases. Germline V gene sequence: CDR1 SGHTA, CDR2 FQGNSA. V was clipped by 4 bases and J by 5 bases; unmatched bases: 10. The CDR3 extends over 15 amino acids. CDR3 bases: TGTGCCAGCAGCTCCCGAGCGGGGCGGGGGGAGACCCAGTACTTC. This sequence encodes CASSSRAGRGETQYF.

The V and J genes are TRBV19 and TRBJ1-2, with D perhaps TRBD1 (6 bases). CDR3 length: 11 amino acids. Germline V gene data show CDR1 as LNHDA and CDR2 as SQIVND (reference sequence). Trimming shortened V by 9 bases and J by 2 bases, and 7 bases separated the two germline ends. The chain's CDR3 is CASQGNYGYTF. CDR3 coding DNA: TGTGCCAGCCAGGGGAACTATGGCTACACCTTC.

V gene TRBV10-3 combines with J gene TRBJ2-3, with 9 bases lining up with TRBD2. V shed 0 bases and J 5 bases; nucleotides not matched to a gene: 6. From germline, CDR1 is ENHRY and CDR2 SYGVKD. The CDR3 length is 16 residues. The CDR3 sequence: CAISESGLAGGDTQYF. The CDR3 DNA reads TGTGCCATCAGTGAGTCGGGACTAGCTGGTGGAGATACGCAGTATTTT.

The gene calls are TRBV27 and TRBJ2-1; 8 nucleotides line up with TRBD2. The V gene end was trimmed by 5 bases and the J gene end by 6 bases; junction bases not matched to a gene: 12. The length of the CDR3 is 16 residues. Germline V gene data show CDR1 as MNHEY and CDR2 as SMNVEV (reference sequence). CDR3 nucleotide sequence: TGTGCCAGCAGTAAAAGCCCCAGCGGGAGCGTCAATGAGCAGTTCTTC. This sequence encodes CASSKSPSGSVNEQFF.

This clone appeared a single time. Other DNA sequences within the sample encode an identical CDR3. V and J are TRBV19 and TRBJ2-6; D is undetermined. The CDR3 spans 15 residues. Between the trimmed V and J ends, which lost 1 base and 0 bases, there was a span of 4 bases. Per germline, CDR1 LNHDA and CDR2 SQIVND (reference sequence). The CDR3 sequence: CASSIGGSGANVLTF. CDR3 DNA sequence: TGTGCCAGTAGTATAGGGGGCTCTGGGGCCAACGTCCTGACTTTC.

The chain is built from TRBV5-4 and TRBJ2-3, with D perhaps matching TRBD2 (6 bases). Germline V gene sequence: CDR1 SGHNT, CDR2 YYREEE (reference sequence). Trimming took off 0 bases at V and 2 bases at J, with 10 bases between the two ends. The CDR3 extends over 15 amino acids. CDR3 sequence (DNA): TGTGCCAGCAGCTTGGACGGGGGATTCACAGATACGCAGTATTTT. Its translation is CASSLDGGFTDTQYF.

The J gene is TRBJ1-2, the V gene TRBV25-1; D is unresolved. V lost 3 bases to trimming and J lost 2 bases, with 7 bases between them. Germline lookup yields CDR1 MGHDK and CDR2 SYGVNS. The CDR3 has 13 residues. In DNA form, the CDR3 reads TGTGCCAGCAGTGAGTACAGAAACTATGGCTACACCTTC. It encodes CASSEYRNYGYTF.

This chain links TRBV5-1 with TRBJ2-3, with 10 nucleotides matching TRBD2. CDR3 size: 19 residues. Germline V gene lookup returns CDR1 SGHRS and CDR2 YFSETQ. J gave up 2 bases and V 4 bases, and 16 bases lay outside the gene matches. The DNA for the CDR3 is TGCGCCAGCAGCCTGGCTCTAGCGGGGGCAGTTCGGATCACAGATACGCAGTATTTT. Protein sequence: CASSLALAGAVRITDTQYF.

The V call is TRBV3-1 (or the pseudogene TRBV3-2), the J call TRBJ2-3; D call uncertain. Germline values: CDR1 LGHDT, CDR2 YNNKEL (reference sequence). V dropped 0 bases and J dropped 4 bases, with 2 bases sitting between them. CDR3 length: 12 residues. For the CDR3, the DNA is TGTGCCAGCAGCCAAGACTCAGATACGCAGTATTTT. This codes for CASSQDSDTQYF.

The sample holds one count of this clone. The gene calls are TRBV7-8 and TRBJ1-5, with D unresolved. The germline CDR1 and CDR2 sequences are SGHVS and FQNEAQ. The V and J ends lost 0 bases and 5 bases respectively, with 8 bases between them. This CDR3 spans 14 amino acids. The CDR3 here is CASSLAAFYQPQHF. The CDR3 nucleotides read TGTGCCAGCAGCTTAGCGGCATTCTATCAGCCCCAGCATTTT.

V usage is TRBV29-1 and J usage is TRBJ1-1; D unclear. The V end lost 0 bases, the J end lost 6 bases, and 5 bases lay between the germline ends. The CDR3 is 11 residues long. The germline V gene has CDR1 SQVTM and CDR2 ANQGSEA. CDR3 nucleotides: TGCAGCGTTGAAGAAGGGCCTGAAGCTTTCTTT. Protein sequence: CSVEEGPEAFF.

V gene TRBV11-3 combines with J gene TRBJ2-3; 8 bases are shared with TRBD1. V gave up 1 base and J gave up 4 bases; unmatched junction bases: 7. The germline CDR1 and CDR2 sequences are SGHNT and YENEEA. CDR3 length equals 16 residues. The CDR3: CASSLGQGAGPDTQYF. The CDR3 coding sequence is TGTGCCAGCAGCTTAGGGCAGGGGGCGGGTCCAGATACGCAGTATTTT.

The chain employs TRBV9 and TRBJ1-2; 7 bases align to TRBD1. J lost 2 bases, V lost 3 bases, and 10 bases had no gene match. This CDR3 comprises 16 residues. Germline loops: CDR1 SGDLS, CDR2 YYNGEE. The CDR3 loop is CASSALQGPANYGYTF. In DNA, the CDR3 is TGTGCCAGCAGCGCCCTACAGGGGCCCGCGAACTATGGCTACACCTTC.

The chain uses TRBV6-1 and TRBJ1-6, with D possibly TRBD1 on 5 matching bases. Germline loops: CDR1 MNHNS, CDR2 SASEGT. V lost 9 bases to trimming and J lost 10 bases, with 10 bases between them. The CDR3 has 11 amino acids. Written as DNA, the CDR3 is TGTGCCAGTAGGGGCGACTCACCCCTCCACTTT. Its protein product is CASRGDSPLHF.